One and the same sample provided the 23 T cell receptor beta chains below, sequenced in a study of shared clonotypes between healthy human individuals. Clones were read by immunoSEQ multiplex PCR, and TCRdb kept only the in-frame ones, dropping some. This sample has 2 million or so clones, with approximately 94% found just once. Naive CD8 cells lacked CD45RO and underwent positive selection for CCR7, leaving out terminally differentiated effector memory CD45RA+ cells. Material: naive CD8+ T cells sorted from blood. The receptor source for this set is a man younger than 35 in good health.

The CDR3 loop reads CASSEDWTGSEEQFF. In nucleotides, the CDR3 is TGTGCCAGCAGTGAAGATTGGACAGGGTCCGAGGAGCAGTTCTTC. The chain combines TRBV6-1 with TRBJ2-1; 8 bases line up with TRBD1. This CDR3 comprises 15 residues. Germline loops: CDR1 MNHNS, CDR2 SASEGT. Germline trimming cut 1 base from V and 10 bases from J; bases unmatched to any gene: 9.

The V call is TRBV6-6, the J call TRBJ2-4; 9 positions match TRBD2. The V gene's germline CDR1 is MNHNY and CDR2 SVGAGI (reference sequence). The CDR3 consists of 16 residues. Trimming took 2 bases from V and 5 from J; bases not matched to a gene: 7. This chain's CDR3 is CASSYDISGRENIQYF. The CDR3 nucleotides read TGTGCCAGCAGTTACGATATTAGCGGGAGAGAAAACATTCAGTACTTC.

The chain employs TRBV27 and TRBJ2-2; D is perhaps TRBD2 (6 bases). The V end was cut by 3 bases, the J end by 6 bases, with 14 bases between. The germline CDR1 and CDR2 sequences are MNHEY and SMNVEV (reference sequence). The CDR3 is 15 residues long. DNA for the CDR3: TGTGCCAGCAGTTTTATCGGGAGTGGGCCCGGGGAGCTGTTTTTT. The encoded protein is CASSFIGSGPGELFF.

J is TRBJ2-2 and V is TRBV7-9, with TRBD1 matching over 7 bases. After removal of 1 base from V and 0 bases from J, the junction contained 8 bases not matched to a gene. Germline V CDR1 and CDR2: SEHNR, FQNEAQ (reference sequence). This CDR3 spans 18 amino acids. CDR3 nucleotide sequence: TGTGCCAGCAGCTTAGATACGTTCGGGACAGCGAACACCGGGGAGCTGTTTTTT. Its translation: CASSLDTFGTANTGELFF.

The chain recombines TRBV9 with TRBJ2-7; D tentatively reads TRBD1 or TRBD2 (5 bases each). V lost 3 bases to trimming and J lost 2 bases, with 12 bases between them. CDR1 is SGDLS, CDR2 YYNGEE, per germline. CDR3 length equals 14 residues. In DNA, the CDR3 is TGTGCCAGCAGCGCCCGGGACCGAACCTACGAGCAGTACTTC. Amino acid sequence: CASSARDRTYEQYF.

J is TRBJ2-2 and V is TRBV9, with 8 bases lining up with TRBD2. The CDR3 is made up of 16 amino acids. Trimming removed 0 bases from V and 5 bases from J; junction bases left unmatched: 6. Germline CDR1 SGDLS, CDR2 YYNGEE. CDR3 sequence reads: CASSVGSGGRTGELFF. The CDR3 nucleotides read TGTGCCAGCAGCGTAGGGAGCGGGGGTAGGACCGGGGAGCTGTTTTTT.

J is TRBJ1-2 and V is TRBV6-5; D gene unclear. With 0 bases removed from V and 7 bases from J, the gap between germline ends came to 15 bases. Per germline, CDR1 MNHEY and CDR2 SVGAGI. The CDR3 is made up of 15 amino acids. The CDR3 DNA reads TGTGCCAGCAGTTACTCGGCTGGTGGCTTGAGTGGCTACACCTTC. Translated: CASSYSAGGLSGYTF.

The chain uses TRBV10-2 and TRBJ1-1; D is perhaps TRBD1 (6 bases). The CDR3 contains 11 residues. Per the germline V gene, CDR1 is WSHSY and CDR2 is SAAADI. Trimming left V 5 bases short and J 5 bases short, with 6 bases between. CDR3 DNA sequence: TGCGCCAGCAGTCAGGGGACTGAAGCTTTCTTT. It codes for CASSQGTEAFF.

This sequence joins TRBV13 and TRBJ2-1, with TRBD2 matching 7 bases. With V trimmed by 0 bases and J by 6 bases, 5 bases remained unmatched. Germline V gives CDR1 PRHDT, CDR2 FYEKMQ (reference sequence). CDR3 length: 15 amino acids. The CDR3 sequence: CASSLGAGRGNEQFF. In DNA, the CDR3 is TGTGCCAGCAGCTTAGGAGCGGGAAGGGGCAATGAGCAGTTCTTC.

In this sample, this clone turned up once. Written as DNA, the CDR3 is TGTGCCAGCAGCTTGGCCCGTAAGTGGGGAGACTATGGCTACACCTTC. This sequence encodes CASSLARKWGDYGYTF. The chain has TRBV5-6 and TRBJ1-2; D uncertain. Germline values: CDR1 SGHDT, CDR2 YYEEEE. There are 16 residues in the CDR3. V lost 0 bases and J lost 3, with 15 bases in between.

The chain combines TRBV27 with TRBJ1-2, with D unresolved. The germline gives CDR1 MNHEY, CDR2 SMNVEV (reference sequence). V gave up 5 bases and J gave up 4 bases, with 17 bases separating them. The CDR3 extends over 15 amino acids. The DNA for the CDR3 is TGTGCCAGCAGTCCCCGTCTCGGGTGGAGCTATGGCTACACCTTC. Translating it yields CASSPRLGWSYGYTF.

V usage is TRBV13 and J usage is TRBJ1-1, with 8 bases fitting TRBD1. CDR1 and CDR2 (germline): PRHDT, FYEKMQ (reference sequence). The CDR3 runs 14 residues. V dropped 6 bases and J dropped 5; count of bases not matched to a gene: 8. The CDR3, as DNA: TGTGCCAGCAGGGTTTCAGGGGGCCGGACTGAAGCTTTCTTT. Protein sequence: CASRVSGGRTEAFF.

CDR3 sequence: CASSPGGSLDQFF. Here the CDR3 DNA reads TGCGCCAGCAGCCCAGGAGGATCCCTCGATCAGTTCTTC. The chain is built from TRBV4-3 and TRBJ2-1; D perhaps matches TRBD2 (5 bases). V was clipped by 4 bases and J by 13 bases, with 17 bases between them. The germline gives CDR1 LGHNA, CDR2 YSLEER. The length of the CDR3 is 13 residues.

V usage is TRBV6-1 and J usage is TRBJ1-1; the D gene is possibly TRBD1 (6 bases). The CDR3 consists of 15 residues. Germline V CDR1 and CDR2: MNHNS, SASEGT. The V end lost 4 bases, the J end lost 3 bases, and 15 bases lay between the germline ends. CDR3 sequence: CASSGNREGDTEAFF. In DNA, the CDR3 is TGTGCCAGCAGTGGAAACAGGGAGGGGGACACTGAAGCTTTCTTT.

The rearrangement links TRBV29-1 to TRBJ2-7; TRBD2 matches at 7 bases. This CDR3 region has 15 residues. Per germline, CDR1 SQVTM and CDR2 ANQGSEA. The V and J ends lost 5 bases and 0 bases, in that order; junction bases with no gene match: 10. For the CDR3, the DNA is TGCAGCGTTCGTCCCAGCGGGACCAGCTCCTACGAGCAGTACTTC. Its translation is CSVRPSGTSSYEQYF.

The V call is TRBV11-3, the J call TRBJ2-1; TRBD1 matches at 8 bases. CDR1 SGHNT and CDR2 YENEEA come from the germline V gene. The junction had 7 bases not matched to a gene; V was cut back by 5 bases and J by 10 bases. There are 13 residues in the CDR3. The CDR3 is CASSIGTGPEQFF. In DNA, the CDR3 is TGTGCCAGCAGCATCGGGACAGGTCCCGAGCAGTTCTTC.

The chain employs TRBV4-1 and TRBJ2-7, with TRBD2 matching over 10 bases. The CDR3 length is 16 residues. Germline values: CDR1 MGHRA, CDR2 YSYEKL. Unmatched junction bases numbered 13, after V lost 4 bases and J lost 7 bases. The CDR3 loop is CASSPFSSGTSAEQYF. CDR3 in DNA: TGCGCCAGCAGCCCCTTTTCCTCCGGGACTAGCGCAGAGCAGTACTTC.

This rearrangement joins TRBV2 to TRBJ1-2; D perhaps matches TRBD1 (5 bases). This CDR3 has 15 amino acids. Trimming pared 1 base from V and 8 bases from J, leaving 17 bases between. Germline V gene data show CDR1 as SNHLY and CDR2 as FYNNEI. CDR3 nucleotide sequence: TGTGCCAGCAGTGAAGATCCGTTGAGAGGGGTCGGCTACACCTTC. Residues: CASSEDPLRGVGYTF.

This chain joins TRBV30 and TRBJ2-7; D may be TRBD2 (5 bases). V was shortened by 2 bases and J by 0 bases, with 11 bases between the two germline ends. Germline V gene data show CDR1 as GTSNPN and CDR2 as SVGIG (reference sequence). The CDR3 is 14 residues long. This CDR3 is CAWSLRGVSYEQYF. DNA of the CDR3: TGTGCCTGGAGTCTCCGGGGTGTCTCCTACGAGCAGTACTTC.

This chain connects TRBV4-1 to TRBJ1-2, with no clear D. The ends were cut back, 0 bases at V and 4 bases at J, with 15 bases in the middle. The CDR3 totals 16 residues. CDR1 is MGHRA and CDR2 is YSYEKL in the germline V gene. The CDR3 nucleotides read TGCGCCAGCAGCCAAGATGTCTACAACCCAATCTATGGCTACACCTTC. Translation gives CASSQDVYNPIYGYTF.

J is TRBJ1-6 and V is TRBV6-5, with D uncertain. Germline-derived CDR1 and CDR2 are MNHEY and SVGAGI. The CDR3 is 15 residues long. Between the trimmed V and J ends, which lost 2 bases and 6 bases, there was a span of 11 bases. CDR3 bases: TGTGCCAGCAGTTACAAGTGGGCCATTAATTCACCCCTCCACTTT. Amino acid sequence: CASSYKWAINSPLHF.

V usage is TRBV2 and J usage is TRBJ2-1; D is possibly TRBD1 or TRBD2 (5 bases each). V dropped 7 bases and J dropped 2 bases, with 12 bases sitting between them. Germline loops: CDR1 SNHLY, CDR2 FYNNEI. The CDR3 loop spans 14 amino acids. The DNA for the CDR3 is TGTGCCAGCAAGACGGGGCCAACCTACAATGAGCAGTTCTTC. Translating gives CASKTGPTYNEQFF.

CDR3 sequence: CASSDRRGGGTDTQYF. In nucleotides, the CDR3 is TGTGCCAGCAGTGATCGCCGAGGGGGAGGCACAGATACGCAGTATTTT. V usage is TRBV6-1 and J usage is TRBJ2-3, with D perhaps matching TRBD1 (6 bases). CDR1 is MNHNS, CDR2 SASEGT, per germline. The CDR3 is 16 residues long. The germline V and J ends were trimmed by 3 bases and 1 base, with 14 bases remaining between them.